This TCR beta chain was identified in a study of T cell changes during pregnancy in multiple sclerosis. Sequencing was performed with immunoSEQ multiplex PCR; in TCRdb, only in-frame clones are kept and a portion is missing. The sample lists approximately 59,000 clones, about 93% occurring once. The length of the CDR3 is 14 residues. Looked up from germline, CDR1 is SEHNR and CDR2 is FQNEAQ (reference sequence). The V and J ends lost 6 bases and 8 bases respectively, with 19 bases between them. The sequence was collected from a female donor with multiple sclerosis, enrolled in a pregnancy study. The V call is TRBV7-9, the J call TRBJ1-2; D remains unclear. This specimen was CD4+ T cells from peripheral blood mononuclear cells, taken before pregnancy. CDR3 amino acids: CASSLRAGAGGYTF. In nucleotides, the CDR3 is TGTGCCAGCAGTCTCCGAGCGGGCGCGGGGGGCTACACCTTC.